These 23 T cell receptor beta chains share one sample of origin, sequenced in a study of glioma-infiltrating T cells. Using RNA template, CDR3s of TCR alpha and beta were amplified with iRepertoire arm-PCR. Using its own MiXCR run on the multiplex PCR reads, TCRdb lists one record per CDR3 protein. Among some 190,000 distinct CDR3 sequences listed, 30% to 40% were seen once. Sequenced sample: glioma tissue, nonneoplastic brain tissue, or PBMCs (not recorded which). Receptors were obtained from a human donor with low-grade glioma or glioblastoma, undergoing nonglioma brain surgery, or in good health (not recorded which).

The sample holds many counts of this clonotype. The chain carries TRBV29-1 and TRBJ1-1, with D perhaps matching TRBD1 (5 bases). The ends were cut back, 4 bases at V and 0 bases at J, with 9 bases in the middle. The germline gives CDR1 SQVTM, CDR2 ANQGSEA. The CDR3 is made up of 13 amino acids. CDR3: CSVGGHLNTEAFF. The CDR3 DNA sequence: TGCAGCGTTGGTGGACACCTGAACACTGAAGCTTTCTTT.

This clonotype was picked up many times. The V call is TRBV5-4, the J call TRBJ2-5, with no clear D. V was cut by 4 bases and J by 2 bases, with 21 bases left in between. The CDR3 is 17 residues long. Germline V gene sequence: CDR1 SGHNT, CDR2 YYREEE (reference sequence). Here the CDR3 DNA reads TGTGCCAGCAGCCCTCGAAGCGCGAGACCGCAGCAAGAGACCCAGTACTTC. It encodes CASSPRSARPQQETQYF.

This clonotype was recorded only once. The CDR3 DNA sequence: TGTGCTAGTGGTATGGACGCTCCCACAGATACGCAGTATTTT. Translated, it gives CASGMDAPTDTQYF. The V gene is TRBV12-5, the J gene TRBJ2-3; no clear D. Germline V gives CDR1 LGHNT, CDR2 FRNRAP. The CDR3 length is 14 residues. Trimming took 5 bases from V and 2 from J, leaving 11 bases between them. The full variable domain, rest sourced from reference TRBV12-5 and TRBJ2-3, is DARVTQTPRHKVTEMGQEVTMRCQPILGHNTVFWYRQTMMQGLELLAYFRNRAPLDDSGMPKDRFSAEMPDATLATLKIQPSEPRDSAVYFCASGMDAPTDTQYFGPGTRLTVL.

Note on this clonotype: A much larger clone sits a single nucleotide away, making a read error possible. The CDR3 nucleotides read TGCGCCAGCAGCGGGACGGGATACGGCGAGCAGTTCTTC. Protein sequence: CASSGTGYGEQFF. The V gene is TRBV5-1, the J gene TRBJ2-1; TRBD1 or TRBD2 may be the D gene (5 bases each). This CDR3 comprises 13 residues. Germline V CDR1 and CDR2: SGHRS, YFSETQ. V lost 4 bases, J lost 10 bases, and 15 bases lay in between.

Concerning this clonotype itself: One junction end does not reproduce the germline sequence, and a read error may be involved. The chain combines TRBV6-1 with TRBJ2-1; unclear D gene. This CDR3 comprises 14 residues. Germline V gene data show CDR1 as MNHNS and CDR2 as SASEGT. CDR3 sequence: CASSVSSPYNEQPF. The CDR3 bases are TGTGCCAGCAGTGTCAGCTCTCCCTACAATGAGCAGCCCTTC.

The chain employs TRBV7-9 and TRBJ2-7, with 9 bases aligning to TRBD2. The germline CDR1 and CDR2 sequences are SEHNR and FQNEAQ (reference sequence). The CDR3 is made up of 15 amino acids. The V gene end was trimmed by 7 bases and the J gene end by 1 base; junction bases not matched to a gene: 8. DNA for the CDR3: TGTGCCAGCAAGCCAGGACTAGCGTGGTCCTACGAGCAGTACTTC. Its translation: CASKPGLAWSYEQYF. The full variable domain, its missing parts supplied by reference TRBV7-9 and TRBJ2-7, is DTGVSQNPRHKITKRGQNVTFRCDPISEHNRLYWYRQTLGQGPEFLTYFQNEAQLEKSRLLSDRFSAERPKGSFSTLEIQRTEQGDSAMYLCASKPGLAWSYEQYFGPGTRLTVT.

This clonotype was picked up many times. The CDR3 reads CASSDEDQETQYF. CDR3 sequence (DNA): TGTGCCAGCAGTGACGAGGATCAAGAGACCCAGTACTTC. The chain joins TRBV2 to TRBJ2-5; D unresolved. Germline lookup yields CDR1 SNHLY and CDR2 FYNNEI. V lost 3 bases and J 2 bases, leaving 7 bases between the germline ends. The CDR3 is made up of 13 amino acids.

The CDR3 DNA reads TGCAGTGCTAGAGTTAGCGGGATTGTGAACGAGCAGTACTTC. Protein sequence: CSARVSGIVNEQYF. This chain uses TRBV20-1 with TRBJ2-7; 8 nucleotides agree with TRBD2. CDR1 and CDR2 (germline): DFQATT, SNEGSKA (reference sequence). Losses at the gene ends were 1 base for V and 5 bases for J; bases not matched to a gene: 7. The CDR3 loop spans 14 amino acids.

This clonotype appeared many times. The genes are TRBV6-2 or TRBV6-3 and TRBJ2-7, with D possibly called TRBD1 or TRBD2 (5 bases each). The germline CDR1 and CDR2 sequences are MNHEY and SVGEGT. V was shortened by 6 bases and J by 3 bases, with 21 bases between the two germline ends. The CDR3 contains 16 residues. The CDR3 is CASSNIPGDASYEQYF. The CDR3, as DNA: TGTGCCAGCAGCAACATCCCCGGGGACGCGAGCTACGAGCAGTACTTC.

This clonotype was detected ten times or more. The chain recombines TRBV6-6 with TRBJ2-5; TRBD1 might be the D (6 bases). V was shortened by 0 bases and J by 5 bases, with 13 bases between the two germline ends. This CDR3 spans 15 amino acids. Looked up from germline, CDR1 is MNHNY and CDR2 is SVGAGI (reference sequence). The DNA of the CDR3 is TGTGCCAGCAGTTACTCAAGACAGGTTTGGGAGACCCAGTACTTC. It translates to CASSYSRQVWETQYF.

DNA for the CDR3: TGTGCCAGCACCAACTCAGCGGGAAGGGCCTACAATGAGCAGTTCTTC. It yields the protein CASTNSAGRAYNEQFF. The V and J genes are TRBV9 and TRBJ2-1, with 7 nucleotides matching TRBD2. The length of the CDR3 is 16 residues. The germline V gene encodes CDR1 SGDLS and CDR2 YYNGEE. J was trimmed by 2 bases and V by 6 bases; bases with no gene match: 11. Full variable domain (rest looked up from reference TRBV9 and TRBJ2-1): DSGVTQTPKHLITATGQRVTLRCSPRSGDLSVYWYQQSLDQGLQFLIQYYNGEERAKGNILERFSAQQFPDLHSELNLSSLELGDSALYFCASTNSAGRAYNEQFFGPGTRLTVL.

This clonotype was counted between two and nine times. The J gene is TRBJ1-2, the V gene TRBV29-1; no reliable D call. V was clipped by 3 bases and J by 8 bases, with 19 bases between them. Germline assignment: CDR1 SQVTM and CDR2 ANQGSEA. The CDR3 is made up of 14 amino acids. CDR3 DNA sequence: TGCAGCGTTGATATGTCGTCGGACCCAAAGGGCTACACCTTC. It specifies CSVDMSSDPKGYTF.

Of note for this clonotype: Possible read error: a much larger clone is one base away. The genes are TRBV7-6 and TRBJ2-1; 10 bases agree with TRBD2. The CDR3 has 16 residues. The germline gives CDR1 SGHVS, CDR2 FNYEAQ. After removal of 6 bases from V and 4 bases from J, the junction contained 9 bases not matched to a gene. CDR3 nucleotides: TGTGCCAGCAGATCCCTAGCGGGAGTCGGTTACAATGAGCAGTTCTTC. This gives the protein CASRSLAGVGYNEQFF.

The J gene is TRBJ2-3, the V gene TRBV11-2, with 10 positions matching TRBD2. Trimming at V came to 1 base and at J to 6 bases, leaving 7 bases not matched to a gene. The CDR3 consists of 16 residues. Germline assignment: CDR1 SGHAT and CDR2 FQNNGV. The CDR3 sequence: CASSLGASGSFDTQYF. CDR3 DNA: TGTGCCAGCAGCTTAGGGGCTAGCGGGAGTTTCGATACGCAGTATTTT.

V is TRBV7-8 and J is TRBJ2-6, with D perhaps assigned TRBD1 or TRBD2 (6 bases each). The V and J ends lost 6 bases and 2 bases respectively, with 14 bases between them. The CDR3 contains 16 residues. The germline V gene encodes CDR1 SGHVS and CDR2 FQNEAQ. CDR3 region: CASSSPGAAGANVLTF. For the CDR3, the DNA is TGTGCCAGCAGTTCGCCGGGGGCGGCTGGGGCCAACGTCCTGACTTTC.

There are many counts of this clonotype. The V call is TRBV20-1, the J call TRBJ2-7; 16 bases match TRBD2. Per the germline V gene, CDR1 is DFQATT and CDR2 is SNEGSKA (reference sequence). Trimming cost V 5 bases and J 7 bases; bases outside gene matches: 8. The CDR3 runs 15 residues. CDR3 in DNA: TGCAGTGCTCCGGGACTAGCGGGAGGGCGTCGGGAGCAGTACTTC. Translation: CSAPGLAGGRREQYF.

The chain uses TRBV13 and TRBJ1-2, with D perhaps matching TRBD1 (5 bases). The V gene lost 5 bases and the J gene lost 2 bases, with 12 bases spanning the gap. Germline CDR1 is PRHDT and CDR2 is FYEKMQ (reference sequence). The CDR3 is 14 residues long. In DNA form, the CDR3 reads TGTGCCAGCAGCCTTAGACGGGGCAACTATGGCTACACCTTC. Translation gives CASSLRRGNYGYTF.

Of note for this clonotype: A read error may be the cause here, since a much bigger clone is one base away. The chain recombines TRBV7-2 with TRBJ2-7; TRBD2 matches at 7 bases. Germline V gene data show CDR1 as SGHTA and CDR2 as FQGNSA. Trimming took 4 bases from V and 1 from J; bases not matched to a gene: 7. This CDR3 is built from 15 residues. The DNA of the CDR3 is TGTGCCAGCAGCTACCTGCGGGGGACGTCCTACGAGCAGTACTTC. Protein product: CASSYLRGTSYEQYF.

The sample holds many counts of this clonotype. This rearrangement joins TRBV6-2 or TRBV6-3 to TRBJ2-3; no firm D call. With 5 bases removed from V and 2 bases from J, the gap between germline ends came to 14 bases. The CDR3 sequence is 15 residues long. The germline V gene has CDR1 MNHEY and CDR2 SVGEGT. As DNA, the CDR3 is TGTGCCAGCAGTACCACCCTCGGAGCCACAGATACGCAGTATTTT. Translated: CASSTTLGATDTQYF.

Ten or more counts support this clonotype. The chain has TRBV7-9 and TRBJ2-5; possibly TRBD2 for D (5 bases). CDR1 is SEHNR, CDR2 FQNEAQ, per germline (reference sequence). The CDR3 has 16 residues. V dropped 0 bases and J dropped 9 bases, with 20 bases sitting between them. The CDR3 DNA reads TGTGCCAGCAGCTTAGCGCGTATGGACCCCGGAGCGGCCCAGTACTTC. As protein: CASSLARMDPGAAQYF.

This clonotype was observed at least ten times. V usage is TRBV12-3 or TRBV12-4 and J usage is TRBJ2-5; D remains ambiguous. Trimming stripped 4 bases from V and 4 bases from J, with 4 bases between. The CDR3 is made up of 11 amino acids. The CDR3 protein is CASSWAETQYF. CDR3 coding DNA: TGTGCCAGCAGTTGGGCAGAGACCCAGTACTTC.

This chain connects TRBV12-3 or TRBV12-4 to TRBJ1-1; a weak D match, TRBD1 (5 bases). V lost 6 bases, J lost 11 bases, and 25 bases lay in between. This CDR3 has 15 residues. CDR3 DNA: TGTGCCAGCAGCCCCGATGCAGGGTTTCAGGTGGCGGCTTTCTTT. It encodes CASSPDAGFQVAAFF.

This clonotype was seen repeatedly, ten times or more. The chain combines TRBV7-8 with TRBJ1-2; D not resolved. The CDR3 is 13 amino acids. Germline values: CDR1 SGHVS, CDR2 FQNEAQ. V was clipped by 5 bases and J by 6 bases, with 13 bases between them. The CDR3 reads CASSPTWTNGYTF. For the CDR3, the DNA is TGTGCCAGCAGCCCGACATGGACTAATGGCTACACCTTC.